The sequence of this TCR beta chain was determined in a study of blood T cell repertoires in COVID-19. Assay: immunoSEQ multiplex PCR; the TCRdb copy retains only in-frame clones and omits some. The sample carries roughly 260,000 clones, about 90% recorded once. The CDR3 sequence is 14 residues long. Germline loops: CDR1 SQVTM, CDR2 ANQGSEA. V shed 6 bases and J shed 6 bases, with 19 bases lying between them. This receptor was obtained from a person aged 18 to 30 with COVID-19, enrolled during active disease. Sequences were obtained from peripheral blood. The chain couples TRBV29-1 to TRBJ2-3, with D possibly TRBD1 on 6 matching bases. CDR3 protein: CSVWGLGADDTQYF. The CDR3 DNA reads TGCAGCGTCTGGGGGCTGGGGGCGGACGATACGCAGTATTTT.